Listed here are 16 T cell receptor beta chains from one sample, sequenced in a study of cytomegalovirus exposure and HLA in healthy donors. PCR employed 60 Vbeta and 13 Jbeta primers. Method: immunoSEQ multiplex PCR; TCRdb's copy keeps in-frame clones and lacks some. The data show about 130,000 clones, approximately 80% seen once. Sequenced sample: PBMCs. Every receptor here comes from a male donor in good health and CMV-seronegative.

This chain joins TRBV4-2 and TRBJ1-6, with no clear D. This CDR3 spans 21 amino acids. Looked up from germline, CDR1 is LGHNA and CDR2 is YNFKEQ. Trimming left V 0 bases short and J 1 base short, with 22 bases between. CDR3 sequence reads: CASSQEGPGGSRRSYNSPLHF. The CDR3 nucleotides are TGTGCCAGCAGCCAAGAAGGGCCCGGAGGATCCAGGCGTTCCTATAATTCACCCCTCCACTTT.

The chain uses TRBV2 and TRBJ1-2, with D possibly matching TRBD1 (5 bases). Trimming left V 8 bases short and J 0 bases short, with 13 bases between. The CDR3 sequence is 14 residues long. The germline V gene encodes CDR1 SNHLY and CDR2 FYNNEI. The CDR3 loop is CASLMGRANYGYTF. CDR3 bases: TGTGCCAGCCTGATGGGCAGGGCTAACTATGGCTACACCTTC.

The CDR3 nucleotides are TGCGCCAGCAGCCAACTCGGGGACAGAGACACCGGGGAGCTGTTTTTT. Amino acids: CASSQLGDRDTGELFF. The V and J genes are TRBV4-1 and TRBJ2-2; 7 bases agree with TRBD1. The V segment lost 2 bases and the J segment 3 bases; nucleotides outside the gene matches: 6. The CDR3 covers 16 residues. Germline CDR1 reads MGHRA; CDR2 reads YSYEKL.

Here the CDR3 DNA reads TGTGCCAGCAGTTCCCGACAGGGAGGCTACGAGCAGTACTTC. It is translated as CASSSRQGGYEQYF. The chain recombines TRBV7-2 with TRBJ2-7; weak D call: TRBD1 (7 bases). The CDR3 sequence is 14 residues long. Looked up from germline, CDR1 is SGHTA and CDR2 is FQGNSA. Trimming removed 6 bases from V and 3 bases from J, with 15 bases in between.

In its sample, this clone was seen once. The rearrangement uses TRBV9 and TRBJ2-5, with 8 bases lining up with TRBD1. The germline V gene has CDR1 SGDLS and CDR2 YYNGEE. The CDR3 has 14 residues. Losses at the gene ends were 4 bases for V and 5 bases for J; bases not matched to a gene: 7. For the CDR3, the DNA is TGTGCCAGCAGCTCCCGGACAGGGCAGGAGACCCAGTACTTC. This translates into CASSSRTGQETQYF.

The V call is TRBV11-2, the J call TRBJ2-1; tentative D call: TRBD2 (5 bases). The V gene's germline CDR1 is SGHAT and CDR2 FQNNGV. The CDR3 is 18 amino acids. V lost 5 bases and J lost 0, with 20 bases in between. The CDR3 DNA sequence: TGTGCCAGCAGCCCTAAACCCCCACTAGGATACTCCTACAATGAGCAGTTCTTC. It encodes CASSPKPPLGYSYNEQFF.

On this clone itself: The sample contains more than one DNA sequence encoding this CDR3. The chain links TRBV5-1 to TRBJ2-3, with TRBD2 as a possible D gene (6 bases). Trimming left V 0 bases short and J 1 base short, with 12 bases between. CDR3 size: 16 residues. CDR1 is SGHRS, CDR2 YFSETQ, per germline. CDR3 sequence reads: CASSLGVSGGTDTQYF. In DNA, the CDR3 is TGCGCCAGCAGCTTGGGGGTTAGCGGAGGCACAGATACGCAGTATTTT.

V usage is TRBV5-1 and J usage is TRBJ1-2; TRBD1 might be the D (6 bases). This CDR3 comprises 15 residues. The germline CDR1 and CDR2 sequences are SGHRS and YFSETQ. Trimming removed 5 bases from V and 1 base from J, with 15 bases in between. CDR3 nucleotide sequence: TGCGCCAGCAGTTCGGGGGGCGGACTTAACTATGGCTACACCTTC. Translating it yields CASSSGGGLNYGYTF.

The V and J genes are TRBV29-1 and TRBJ2-3; a weak D match, TRBD1 (6 bases). The germline CDR1 and CDR2 sequences are SQVTM and ANQGSEA. The CDR3 spans 14 residues. V gave up 3 bases and J gave up 4 bases, with 14 bases separating them. The CDR3 sequence is CSVESDRGSDTQYF. The CDR3 nucleotides are TGCAGCGTTGAGTCCGATAGGGGGTCAGATACGCAGTATTTT.

The chain recombines TRBV7-9 with TRBJ1-1; D is uncertain. Deletions cut 4 bases from V and 0 bases from J, with 18 bases between. CDR1 is SEHNR and CDR2 is FQNEAQ in the germline V gene (reference sequence). This CDR3 is 17 amino acids long. The CDR3 loop reads CASSYPAGGYMNTEAFF. Written as DNA, the CDR3 is TGTGCCAGCAGCTACCCCGCGGGTGGCTACATGAACACTGAAGCTTTCTTT. The variable domain in full, with the rest retrieved from reference TRBV7-9 and TRBJ1-1, is DTGVSQNPRHKITKRGQNVTFRCDPISEHNRLYWYRQTLGQGPEFLTYFQNEAQLEKSRLLSDRFSAERPKGSFSTLEIQRTEQGDSAMYLCASSYPAGGYMNTEAFFGQGTRLTVV.

V and J are TRBV9 and TRBJ2-1; 11 nucleotides align to TRBD2. This CDR3 is built from 15 residues. The germline gives CDR1 SGDLS, CDR2 YYNGEE. Unmatched junction bases numbered 8, after V lost 6 bases and J lost 6 bases. In DNA form, the CDR3 reads TGTGCCAGCAATCGCGGGACTAGCGGTGTCAATGAGCAGTTCTTC. As protein: CASNRGTSGVNEQFF.

This chain links TRBV7-3 with TRBJ1-1; perhaps TRBD1 as D (5 bases). V dropped 2 bases and J dropped 3 bases, with 19 bases sitting between them. The CDR3 runs 17 residues. CDR1 is SGHTA and CDR2 is FQGTGA in the germline V gene. CDR3 sequence (DNA): TGTGCCAGCAGCTTACATACTTGGAGGGCGGGGGACACTGAAGCTTTCTTT. Amino acids: CASSLHTWRAGDTEAFF.

Here the CDR3 reads CASSFSSGESRYF. The CDR3 DNA is TGTGCCAGCAGCTTCTCTAGCGGCGAGAGTAGGTACTTC. The rearrangement links TRBV5-6 to TRBJ2-7; 7 positions match TRBD2. CDR3 length: 13 residues. With 2 bases clipped from V and 12 bases from J, the junction kept 11 bases outside the gene matches. The germline CDR1 and CDR2 sequences are SGHDT and YYEEEE.

The V gene is TRBV19, the J gene TRBJ2-3; a weak D match, TRBD1 (6 bases). Per the germline V gene, CDR1 is LNHDA and CDR2 is SQIVND (reference sequence). This CDR3 spans 14 amino acids. Trimming removed 5 bases from V and 0 bases from J, with 9 bases in between. The CDR3 DNA reads TGTGCCAGTAGTCGGACAGTTAGCACAGATACGCAGTATTTT. Its translation is CASSRTVSTDTQYF.

The genes are TRBV2 and TRBJ2-3; weak D call: TRBD1 (5 bases). Trimming stripped 6 bases from V and 4 bases from J, with 8 bases between. Germline CDR1 and CDR2: SNHLY and FYNNEI. The CDR3 totals 12 residues. For the CDR3, the DNA is TGTGCCAGCAGGGCAGGGCCAGATACGCAGTATTTT. Translated, it gives CASRAGPDTQYF.

V usage is TRBV15 and J usage is TRBJ2-3; D possibly corresponds to TRBD2 (6 bases). Germline CDR1 reads LNHNV; CDR2 reads YYDKDF (reference sequence). V dropped 6 bases and J dropped 1 base, with 17 bases sitting between them. The CDR3 contains 16 residues. As DNA, the CDR3 is TGTGCCACCAGTCCTAACCGGGGGATCGGCACAGATACGCAGTATTTT. It translates to CATSPNRGIGTDTQYF.